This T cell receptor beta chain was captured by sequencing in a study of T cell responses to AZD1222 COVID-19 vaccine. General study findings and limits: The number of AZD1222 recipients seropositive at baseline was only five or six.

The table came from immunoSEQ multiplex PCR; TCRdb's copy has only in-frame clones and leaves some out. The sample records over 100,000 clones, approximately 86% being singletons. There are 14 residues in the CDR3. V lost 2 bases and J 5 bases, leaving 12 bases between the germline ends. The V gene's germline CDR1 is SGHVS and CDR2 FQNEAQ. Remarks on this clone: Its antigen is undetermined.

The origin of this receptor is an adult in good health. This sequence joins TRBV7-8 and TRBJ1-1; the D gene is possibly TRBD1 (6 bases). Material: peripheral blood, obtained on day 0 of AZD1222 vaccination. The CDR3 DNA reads TGTGCCAGCAGCTTATCGGGGGGCGGTACTGAAGCTTTCTTT. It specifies CASSLSGGGTEAFF.